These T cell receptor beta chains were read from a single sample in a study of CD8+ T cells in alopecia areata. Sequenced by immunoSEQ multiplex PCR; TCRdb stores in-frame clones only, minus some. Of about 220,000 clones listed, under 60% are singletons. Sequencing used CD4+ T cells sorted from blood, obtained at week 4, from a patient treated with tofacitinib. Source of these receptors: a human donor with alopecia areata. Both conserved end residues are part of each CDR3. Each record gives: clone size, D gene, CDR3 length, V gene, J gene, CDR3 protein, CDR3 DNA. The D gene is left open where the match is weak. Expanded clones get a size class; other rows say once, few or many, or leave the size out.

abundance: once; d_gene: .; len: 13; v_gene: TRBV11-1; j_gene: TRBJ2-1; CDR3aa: CASSLLSANEQFF; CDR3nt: TGTGCCAGCAGCTTATTATCCGCTAATGAGCAGTTCTTC
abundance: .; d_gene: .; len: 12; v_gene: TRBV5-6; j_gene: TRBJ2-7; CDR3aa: CASSLGRLEQYF; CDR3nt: TGTGCCAGCAGCCTTGGAAGGTTAGAGCAGTACTTC
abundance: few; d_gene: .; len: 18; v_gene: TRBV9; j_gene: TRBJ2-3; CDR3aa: CASSERRPGGLDTDTQYF; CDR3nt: TGTGCCAGCAGCGAGAGGAGGCCTGGGGGACTTGACACAGATACGCAGTATTTT
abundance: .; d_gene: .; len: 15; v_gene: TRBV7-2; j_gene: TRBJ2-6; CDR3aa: CASSPSNSGANVLTF; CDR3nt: TGTGCCAGCTCGCCCTCCAATAGTGGGGCCAACGTCCTGACTTTC
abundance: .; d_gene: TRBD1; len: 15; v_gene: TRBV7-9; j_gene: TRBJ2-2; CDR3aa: CASSSGQGNTGELFF; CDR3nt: TGTGCCAGCAGCTCAGGACAGGGGAACACCGGGGAGCTGTTTTTT
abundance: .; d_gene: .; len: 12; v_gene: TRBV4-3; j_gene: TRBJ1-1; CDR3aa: CASSHIGTEAFF; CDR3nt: TGCGCCAGCAGCCATATAGGGACTGAAGCTTTCTTT
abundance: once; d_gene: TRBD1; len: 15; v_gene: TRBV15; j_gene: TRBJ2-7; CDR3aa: CATSRRQGGIGEQYF; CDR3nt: TGTGCCACCAGCAGAAGACAGGGGGGAATTGGCGAGCAGTACTTC
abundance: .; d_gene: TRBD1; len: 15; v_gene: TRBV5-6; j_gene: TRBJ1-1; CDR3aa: CASSWRDRANTEAFF; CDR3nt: TGTGCCAGCAGCTGGAGGGACAGAGCGAACACTGAAGCTTTCTTT
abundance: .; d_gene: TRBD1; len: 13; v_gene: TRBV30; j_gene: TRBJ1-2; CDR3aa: CAWSVLTGYGYTF; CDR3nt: TGTGCCTGGAGTGTTTTGACAGGGTATGGCTACACCTTC
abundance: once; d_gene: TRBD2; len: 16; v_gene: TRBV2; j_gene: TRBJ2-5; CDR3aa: CASSEILAGAKETQYF; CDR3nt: TGTGCCAGCAGTGAGATCCTAGCGGGGGCTAAAGAGACCCAGTACTTC
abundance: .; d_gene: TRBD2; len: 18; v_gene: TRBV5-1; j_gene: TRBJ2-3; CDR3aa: CASSPHLTSGDRTDTQYF; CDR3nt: TGCGCCAGCAGCCCACACTTGACTAGCGGGGACCGCACAGATACGCAGTATTTT
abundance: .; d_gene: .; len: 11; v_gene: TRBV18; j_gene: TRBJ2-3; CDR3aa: CASSLTDTQYF; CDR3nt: TGTGCCAGCTCACTTACAGATACGCAGTATTTT
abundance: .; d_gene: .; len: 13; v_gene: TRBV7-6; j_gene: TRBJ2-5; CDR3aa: CASSLAVVETQYF; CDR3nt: TGTGCCAGCAGCTTAGCGGTAGTAGAGACCCAGTACTTC
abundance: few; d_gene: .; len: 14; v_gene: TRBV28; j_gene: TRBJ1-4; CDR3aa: CASKGGRGNEKLFF; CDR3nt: TGTGCCAGCAAAGGCGGCAGGGGTAATGAAAAACTGTTTTTT
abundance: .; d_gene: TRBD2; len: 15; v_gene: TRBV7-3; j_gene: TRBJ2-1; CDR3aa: CASSGTGGGPHEQFF; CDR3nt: TGTGCCAGCAGCGGGACTGGCGGGGGGCCCCACGAGCAGTTCTTC
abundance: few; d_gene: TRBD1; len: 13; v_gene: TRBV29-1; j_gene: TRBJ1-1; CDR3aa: CSGKTGGNTEAFF; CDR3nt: TGCAGCGGTAAGACAGGGGGCAACACTGAAGCTTTCTTT
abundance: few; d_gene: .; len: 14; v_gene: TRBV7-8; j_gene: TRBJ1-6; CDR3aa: CASSLDLDNSPLHF; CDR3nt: TGTGCCAGCAGCTTAGATTTGGATAATTCACCCCTCCACTTT
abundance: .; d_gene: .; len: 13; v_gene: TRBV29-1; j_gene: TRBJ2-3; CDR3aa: CSVGGPSTDTQYF; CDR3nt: TGCAGCGTTGGCGGGCCTAGCACAGATACGCAGTATTTT
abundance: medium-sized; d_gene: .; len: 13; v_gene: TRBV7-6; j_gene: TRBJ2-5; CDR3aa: CASSPRPQETQYF; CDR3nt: TGTGCCAGCAGCCCGCGGCCACAAGAGACCCAGTACTTC
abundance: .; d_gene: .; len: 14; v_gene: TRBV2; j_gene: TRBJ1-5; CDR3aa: CASSGGQFNQPQHF; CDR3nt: TGTGCCAGCAGTGGTGGACAGTTTAATCAGCCCCAGCATTTT